This T cell receptor beta chain emerged from a study of low-dose radiotherapy and immunotherapy resistance in tumors. On the study more broadly: Daily, from cycle 1 day 1 and for four cycles, patients took oral aspirin 300 mg.

Alpha- and beta-chain coverage of first-strand cDNA came from TRAV- and TRBV-specific primers. For amplifying TCRs, the PCR ran for around 20 cycles with Phusion, which was used together with a constant-region primer and the adapter on the V primers. TCRdb independently ran MiXCR on the reads; one entry per CDR3 protein. The sample contains about 17,000 distinct CDR3 sequences, approximately 63% of which appear only once. V was trimmed by 3 bases and J by 7 bases, leaving 13 bases between them. The CDR3 has 14 amino acids. Germline loops: CDR1 MNHEY, CDR2 SMNVEV (reference sequence). Donors were administered nivolumab, ipilimumab, aspirin and low-dose cyclophosphamide, together with low-dose radiotherapy.

The genes are TRBV27 and TRBJ2-4, with D perhaps being TRBD1 or TRBD2 (5 bases each). The TCR comes from a human donor with advanced metastatic prostate, ovarian, gallbladder or colorectal cancer (not recorded which). This table probably holds off-target reads from a library built for another chain. The CDR3 here is CASSFRHEGNIQYF. CDR3 in DNA: TGTGCCAGCAGTTTTCGGCACGAGGGGAACATTCAGTACTTC.